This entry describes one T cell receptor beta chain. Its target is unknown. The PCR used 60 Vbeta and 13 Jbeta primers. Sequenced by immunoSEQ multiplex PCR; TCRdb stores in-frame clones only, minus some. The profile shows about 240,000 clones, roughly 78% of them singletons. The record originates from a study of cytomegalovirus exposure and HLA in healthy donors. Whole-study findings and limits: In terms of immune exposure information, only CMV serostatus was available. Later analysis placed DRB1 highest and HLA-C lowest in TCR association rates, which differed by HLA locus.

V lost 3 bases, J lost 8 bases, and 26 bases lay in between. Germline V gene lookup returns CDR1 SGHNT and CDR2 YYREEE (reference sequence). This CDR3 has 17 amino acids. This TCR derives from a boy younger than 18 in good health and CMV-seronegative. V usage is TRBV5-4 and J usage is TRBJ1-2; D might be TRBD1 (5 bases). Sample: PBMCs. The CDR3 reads CASSSPQGLGEEGGYTF. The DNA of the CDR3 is TGTGCCAGCAGCTCTCCCCAAGGACTGGGGGAGGAGGGAGGCTACACCTTC.